The 29 T cell receptor beta chains below were found in one sample sequenced in a study of long-term antiretroviral therapy in people with HIV. Sequencing used immunoSEQ v3.0 at survey level. Libraries were prepared by immunoSEQ multiplex PCR; TCRdb keeps only in-frame clonotypes and omits some of them. The sample gives some 28,000 clones, roughly 95% of which show up once; 8% is in the top ten. Sequences were derived from unsorted PBMCs, sampled approximately 6.1 years after starting antiretroviral therapy. The receptors originated from a man younger than 45 with HIV.

The V and J genes are TRBV6-6 and TRBJ1-3; D not resolved. The V and J ends lost 2 bases and 4 bases respectively, with 9 bases between them. CDR1 MNHNY and CDR2 SVGAGI come from the germline V gene (reference sequence). The CDR3 is made up of 14 amino acids. The CDR3 reads CASSYGEEGNTIYF. The CDR3 nucleotides read TGTGCCAGCAGTTACGGGGAAGAGGGAAACACCATATATTTT.

The CDR3 region has the DNA TGTGCCAGCAGTGACCCAAACAGGGGGCGCGTTGGCTACACCTTC. This translates into CASSDPNRGRVGYTF. The chain is built from TRBV28 and TRBJ1-2, with 9 bases lining up with TRBD1. The junction had 11 bases not matched to a gene; V was cut back by 5 bases and J by 7 bases. CDR3 size: 15 residues. Germline loops: CDR1 MDHEN, CDR2 SYDVKM.

This chain connects TRBV4-1 to TRBJ2-7; 8 nucleotides align to TRBD1. Germline assignment: CDR1 MGHRA and CDR2 YSYEKL. Trimming cost V 0 bases and J 6 bases; bases outside gene matches: 7. The CDR3 is made up of 15 amino acids. The CDR3 loop is CASSQDGQGAGEQYF. The CDR3 DNA reads as TGCGCCAGCAGCCAAGATGGGCAGGGGGCGGGCGAGCAGTACTTC.

The chain combines TRBV29-1 with TRBJ2-7; D assignment may be TRBD1 or TRBD2 (5 bases each). This CDR3 has 12 residues. Germline V CDR1 and CDR2: SQVTM, ANQGSEA. The V end was cut by 7 bases, the J end by 6 bases, with 16 bases between. CDR3 amino acids: CSADGDLGEQYF. In DNA form, the CDR3 reads TGCAGCGCTGACGGGGACCTAGGCGAGCAGTACTTC.

The chain has TRBV7-9 and TRBJ2-2; TRBD1 might be the D (5 bases). Germline V gives CDR1 SEHNR, CDR2 FQNEAQ (reference sequence). V was cut by 6 bases and J by 0 bases, with 17 bases left in between. The CDR3 is 17 residues long. This CDR3 reads CASRSRQRGTNTGELFF. CDR3 coding DNA: TGTGCCAGCAGATCCCGGCAAAGGGGCACGAACACCGGGGAGCTGTTTTTT.

This chain uses TRBV19 with TRBJ2-1; maybe TRBD2 (7 bases). Trimming removed 6 bases at V and 8 bases at J, with 11 bases between. The CDR3 has 12 residues. From germline, CDR1 is LNHDA and CDR2 SQIVND (reference sequence). The CDR3 loop is CASSRGAHEQFF. The DNA of the CDR3 is TGTGCCAGTAGCCGGGGGGCCCATGAGCAGTTCTTC.

The J gene is TRBJ2-7, the V gene TRBV10-1; D gene ambiguous. The CDR3 covers 14 residues. Germline CDR1 and CDR2: WNHNN and SYGVQD (reference sequence). The V gene lost 0 bases and the J gene lost 2 bases, with 8 bases spanning the gap. The CDR3 coding sequence is TGCGCCAGCAGTGAGTCGGGCAGGCCCTACGAGCAGTACTTC. Its protein product is CASSESGRPYEQYF.

The chain employs TRBV29-1 and TRBJ2-3, with a weak D call TRBD1 (6 bases). The CDR3 is 13 amino acids. CDR1 is SQVTM, CDR2 ANQGSEA, per germline. Between the trimmed V and J ends, which lost 4 bases and 4 bases, there was a span of 12 bases. As DNA, the CDR3 is TGCAGCGTTGCAGGGGCCGGTGCAGATACGCAGTATTTT. Translating it yields CSVAGAGADTQYF.

J is TRBJ2-3 and V is TRBV4-2; D may be TRBD2 (5 bases). Trimming left V 7 bases short and J 2 bases short, with 13 bases between. The CDR3 covers 14 residues. CDR1 and CDR2 from the germline V gene are LGHNA and YNFKEQ. This chain's CDR3 is CASKAPAATDTQYF. The CDR3, as DNA: TGTGCCAGCAAGGCTCCAGCGGCCACAGATACGCAGTATTTT.

CDR3: CASSPTGGSNQPQHF. CDR3 DNA sequence: TGTGCCAGCAGTCCTACAGGGGGGAGCAATCAGCCCCAGCATTTT. This chain uses TRBV6-1 with TRBJ1-5; 8 bases are a match to TRBD1. The germline gives CDR1 MNHNS, CDR2 SASEGT. The CDR3 extends over 15 amino acids. The junction had 4 bases not matched to a gene; V was cut back by 5 bases and J by 1 base.

This clone came up once. The chain carries TRBV7-8 and TRBJ2-3; perhaps D is TRBD1 or TRBD2 (6 bases each). The V end lost 5 bases, the J end lost 6 bases, and 18 bases lay between the germline ends. The CDR3 contains 15 residues. Per the germline V gene, CDR1 is SGHVS and CDR2 is FQNEAQ. As DNA, the CDR3 is TGTGCCAGCAGCCTACATCAGGGGACTTTGGATACGCAGTATTTT. Its protein is CASSLHQGTLDTQYF.

J is TRBJ2-3 and V is TRBV2; the match to TRBD2 covers 8 bases. The CDR3 has 15 residues. Germline CDR1 reads SNHLY; CDR2 reads FYNNEI. The junction had 6 bases not matched to a gene; V was cut back by 6 bases and J by 1 base. CDR3 coding DNA: TGTGCCAGCAGCCTTAGCGGGGCCCGCACAGATACGCAGTATTTT. Translating it yields CASSLSGARTDTQYF. Variable domain in full (rest from reference TRBV2 and TRBJ2-3): EPEVTQTPSHQVTQMGQEVILRCVPISNHLYFYWYRQILGQKVEFLVSFYNNEISEKSEIFDDQFSVERPDGSNFTLKIRSTKLEDSAMYFCASSLSGARTDTQYFGPGTRLTVL.

The chain carries TRBV27 and TRBJ2-7, with TRBD2 matching over 7 bases. V was clipped by 7 bases and J by 6 bases; unmatched bases: 12. The germline V gene encodes CDR1 MNHEY and CDR2 SMNVEV (reference sequence). The CDR3 sequence is 14 residues long. CDR3 loop: CASKGTAWEGEQYF. The CDR3 coding sequence is TGTGCCAGCAAGGGAACGGCTTGGGAGGGCGAGCAGTACTTC.

V usage is TRBV7-6 and J usage is TRBJ1-5; possibly TRBD1 for D (6 bases). Looked up from germline, CDR1 is SGHVS and CDR2 is FNYEAQ. The CDR3 runs to 17 residues. V lost 2 bases, J lost 2 bases, and 16 bases lay in between. DNA of the CDR3: TGTGCCAGCAGCTTAAGTTCGACAGGCCTTGGCAATCAGCCCCAGCATTTT. Its translation is CASSLSSTGLGNQPQHF.

V usage is TRBV27 and J usage is TRBJ2-7, with 10 nucleotides matching TRBD2. The CDR3 has 15 amino acids. CDR1 MNHEY and CDR2 SMNVEV come from the germline V gene (reference sequence). Trimming cost V 2 bases and J 3 bases; bases outside gene matches: 4. In DNA form, the CDR3 reads TGTGCCAGCAGTTTACGCCTAGCGGGAGTCTACGAGCAGTACTTC. Its protein product is CASSLRLAGVYEQYF.

The chain employs TRBV30 and TRBJ1-2; TRBD1 matches at 10 bases. The V gene end was trimmed by 0 bases and the J gene end by 14 bases; junction bases not matched to a gene: 12. The CDR3 is 14 residues long. Germline V gene data show CDR1 as GTSNPN and CDR2 as SVGIG (reference sequence). The DNA for the CDR3 is TGTGCCTGGAGTGTACAACACGGGACAGGGGCCCGGACCTTC. Translated: CAWSVQHGTGARTF. Supplemented by reference TRBV30 and TRBJ1-2, the full variable domain reads SQTIHQWPATLVQPVGSPLSLECTVEGTSNPNLYWYRQAAGRGLQLLFYSVGIGQISSEVPQNLSASRPQDRQFILSSKKLLLSDSGFYLCAWSVQHGTGARTFGSGTRLTVV.

The gene calls are TRBV18 and TRBJ1-2; D gene uncertain. From germline, CDR1 is KGHSH and CDR2 LQKENI. The CDR3 loop spans 16 amino acids. The V end lost 2 bases, the J end lost 5 bases, and 18 bases lay between the germline ends. The CDR3 DNA sequence: TGTGCCAGCTCACCAACTTCTTCCGTTTTTCAGTATGGCTACACCTTC. This sequence encodes CASSPTSSVFQYGYTF.

The chain recombines TRBV7-2 with TRBJ1-2; 7 nucleotides align to TRBD1. The CDR3 spans 19 residues. CDR1 SGHTA and CDR2 FQGNSA come from the germline V gene. The ends lost 1 base at V and 1 base at J; junction bases unmatched: 15. For the CDR3, the DNA is TGTGCCAGCAGCTTAGGGGACAGCCACCCCATCTCGGATAACTATGGCTACACCTTC. It encodes CASSLGDSHPISDNYGYTF.

About this clone: The junction departs from germline at one end; a sequencing error may be responsible. The chain couples TRBV7-7 to TRBJ2-5, with unresolved D. Germline values: CDR1 SSHAT, CDR2 FNYEAQ (reference sequence). The CDR3 totals 12 residues. CDR3 amino acids: CASSLDGETQYF. As DNA, the CDR3 is TGTGCTAGCAGCTTAGATGGAGAGACCCAGTACTTC.

The J gene is TRBJ2-1, the V gene TRBV15, with TRBD2 matching 10 bases. V was clipped by 3 bases and J by 4 bases; unmatched bases: 3. The germline CDR1 and CDR2 sequences are LNHNV and YYDKDF (reference sequence). This CDR3 comprises 15 residues. The CDR3 coding sequence is TGTGCCACCAGCAGGGGACTAGCGTCTTACAATGAGCAGTTCTTC. Translating it yields CATSRGLASYNEQFF. Based on the CDR3 plus reference TRBV15 and TRBJ2-1, the full variable domain is DAMVIQNPRYQVTQFGKPVTLSCSQTLNHNVMYWYQQKSSQAPKLLFHYYDKDFNNEADTPDNFQSRRPNTSFCFLDIRSPGLGDTAMYLCATSRGLASYNEQFFGPGTRLTVL.

Points on this clone: Additional DNA sequences in this sample encode the identical CDR3. The J gene is TRBJ1-5, the V gene TRBV7-2, with D uncertain. Germline V gene lookup returns CDR1 SGHTA and CDR2 FQGNSA. V was shortened by 0 bases and J by 4 bases, with 4 bases between the two germline ends. CDR3 length: 13 amino acids. The CDR3 spells CASSLARNQPQHF. CDR3 sequence (DNA): TGTGCCAGCAGCTTAGCCAGGAATCAGCCCCAGCATTTT.

This rearrangement joins TRBV7-3 to TRBJ2-5; D may be TRBD2 (5 bases). The V gene lost 3 bases and the J gene lost 3 bases, with 8 bases spanning the gap. CDR3 length: 13 amino acids. Germline V gene data show CDR1 as SGHTA and CDR2 as FQGTGA. In DNA form, the CDR3 reads TGTGCCAGCAGCTTGGGAGATAAAGAGACCCAGTACTTC. Translation gives CASSLGDKETQYF.

The gene calls are TRBV27 and TRBJ2-1; perhaps TRBD2 as D (6 bases). CDR1 and CDR2 from the germline V gene are MNHEY and SMNVEV (reference sequence). This CDR3 spans 15 amino acids. The ends were cut back, 6 bases at V and 8 bases at J, with 20 bases in the middle. The CDR3: CASSLGLSGVDEQFF. The CDR3 DNA is TGTGCCAGCAGCCTTGGGCTATCGGGGGTAGATGAGCAGTTCTTC.

The chain employs TRBV7-3 and TRBJ2-3; TRBD2 aligns across 11 bases. Germline assignment: CDR1 SGHTA and CDR2 FQGTGA. Losses at the gene ends were 4 bases for V and 2 bases for J; bases not matched to a gene: 5. CDR3 length: 16 amino acids. This CDR3 reads CASSSGTSGATDTQYF. The CDR3 DNA reads as TGTGCCAGCAGCTCCGGGACTAGCGGAGCCACAGATACGCAGTATTTT. The full variable domain, in which reference TRBV7-3 and TRBJ2-3 provide the parts outside the CDR3, is GAGVSQTPSNKVTEKGKYVELRCDPISGHTALYWYRQSLGQGPEFLIYFQGTGAADDSGLPNDRFFAVRPEGSVSTLKIQRTERGDSAVYLCASSSGTSGATDTQYFGPGTRLTVL.

The V and J genes are TRBV28 and TRBJ1-2, with D possibly TRBD1 on 5 matching bases. Germline V gives CDR1 MDHEN, CDR2 SYDVKM. CDR3 length: 13 residues. V lost 3 bases to trimming and J lost 6 bases, with 11 bases between them. The CDR3 loop is CASSFEQQDGYTF. The CDR3 DNA sequence: TGTGCCAGCAGTTTTGAACAACAGGATGGCTACACCTTC.

V gene TRBV2 combines with J gene TRBJ1-2, with D tentatively TRBD1 (5 bases). The CDR3 is made up of 12 amino acids. With 7 bases removed from V and 7 bases from J, the gap between germline ends came to 13 bases. Germline loops: CDR1 SNHLY, CDR2 FYNNEI. As DNA, the CDR3 is TGTGCCAGCATTGTGGGGCCAGGTGGCTACACCTTC. Translating gives CASIVGPGGYTF.

This sequence joins TRBV6-6 and TRBJ1-5; tentatively, D is TRBD1 (5 bases). In germline, CDR1 is MNHNY, CDR2 SVGAGI (reference sequence). Trimming shortened V by 6 bases and J by 3 bases, and 9 bases separated the two germline ends. The CDR3 extends over 13 amino acids. CDR3 nucleotide sequence: TGTGCCAGCAGGGCAGGGTTCAATCAGCCCCAGCATTTT. Its protein product is CASRAGFNQPQHF.

This clone was observed once. The rearrangement joins TRBV6-1 to TRBJ1-1; maybe TRBD1 (5 bases). V was shortened by 3 bases and J by 12 bases, with 14 bases between the two germline ends. The CDR3 is 12 amino acids. Per germline, CDR1 MNHNS and CDR2 SASEGT. The CDR3 reads CASSDGWDLTFF. The CDR3 nucleotides are TGTGCCAGCAGTGATGGTTGGGACCTTACTTTCTTT.

This clone was seen just once. The chain combines TRBV28 with TRBJ1-3; D call uncertain. V was cut by 5 bases and J by 9 bases, with 14 bases left in between. Per the germline V gene, CDR1 is MDHEN and CDR2 is SYDVKM. The CDR3 extends over 13 amino acids. In DNA, the CDR3 is TGTGCCAGCAGTACCTCATTCTTGAGCACCATATATTTT. Translating it yields CASSTSFLSTIYF.